What follows describes a single T cell receptor (beta chain). This clonotype appeared many times. Its antigen remains undetermined. Base qualities are missing; no much larger clone stands one base away. This sample was taken from a study of response to subunit inactivated influenza vaccine (dated by TCRdb to 2016 to 2019). Study-wide context: To follow how T cells responded to a trivalent subunit inactivated influenza vaccine, the researchers relied on deep quantitative profiling of the T cell receptor repertoire.

CDR1 and CDR2 are drawn from the germline V gene (reference sequence): SEHNR, FQNEAQ. The CDR3, cysteine through phenylalanine, is 14 amino acids long. Solely the CDR3 DNA is kept, with 42 bases framed from the first base. V was cut back by 7 bases and J by 4 bases, leaving a gap of 14 bases between them. The paper's findings and limits, for the study overall: According to the authors, only a limited number of new T cells may be recruited by each seasonal influenza vaccination.

The method behind the library was RT-PCR. This sample was sequenced with an Illumina HiSeq 2500. TCRdb ran its own pipeline on the public reads, namely fastp trimming at Q25 and MiXCR clone calling, and kept in-frame beta chains. Rows with a matching CDR3 protein are joined into one entry that keeps the most common DNA and genes. This sample comprises hundreds of thousands of distinct CDR3 sequences, less than 8% of them detected only once. The ten top clones hold roughly 13% of the sample. The chain was built from TRBV7-9 and TRBJ2-1; TRBD2 is a weak D gene call, 5 bases matching. The input for sequencing was PBMCs from blood, taken less than 25 months after vaccination. The TCR comes from a man aged 50 to 69 who received an inactivated influenza vaccine. Donor details come from another sample of the same person, matched by shared clones. The CDR3 loop reads CASIQWGDYNEQFF. DNA sequence: TGTGCCAGCATCCAGTGGGGAGATTACAATGAGCAGTTCTTC.